Listed below are T cell receptor beta chains from one sample, sequenced in a study of T cell responses to AZD1222 COVID-19 vaccine. TCRdb keeps only in-frame clones here, not all; method: immunoSEQ multiplex PCR. The table lists more than 85,000 clones, about 85% of them singletons, with roughly 3% in the top ten. The sequencing here drew on peripheral blood, taken on day 0 of AZD1222 vaccination. All receptors derive from an adult in good health. Each CDR3 is given with its conserved first and last residue. The order of the fields is V gene, CDR3 protein.

v_call: TRBV25-1
cdr3_aa: CASHHGVGDEQYF

v_call: TRBV7-9
cdr3_aa: CASSFIPTSGRTYEQYF

v_call: TRBV7-3
cdr3_aa: CASSLDREQPQHF

v_call: TRBV27
cdr3_aa: CASSLSAALSYEQYF

v_call: TRBV11-2
cdr3_aa: CASSSSSGGVSDTQYF

v_call: TRBV19
cdr3_aa: CASSISSQGGQPQHF

v_call: TRBV18
cdr3_aa: CASSPPTGDQPQHF

v_call: TRBV29-1
cdr3_aa: CSVGLAGTDTQYF

v_call: TRBV6-5
cdr3_aa: CASTVRGPDEQYF

v_call: TRBV2
cdr3_aa: CASSDVASRGNTIYF

v_call: TRBV12-3/TRBV12-4
cdr3_aa: CASRNQAYEQYF

v_call: TRBV5-1
cdr3_aa: CASSSRRGGSYEQYF

v_call: TRBV5-1
cdr3_aa: CASSWGTGLNTEAFF

v_call: TRBV7-6
cdr3_aa: CASSPGQARNTIYF

v_call: TRBV27
cdr3_aa: CASKPGGLAKNIQYF

v_call: TRBV19
cdr3_aa: CASSIEPGGEGVNTEAFF

v_call: TRBV4-1
cdr3_aa: CASSLRLLVGGGTDTQYF

v_call: TRBV28
cdr3_aa: CASRSPGNTEAFF

v_call: TRBV18
cdr3_aa: CASSPLAAHSTDTQYF

v_call: TRBV5-1
cdr3_aa: CASTPGGRAETQYF

v_call: TRBV30
cdr3_aa: CAWAGGDNSPLHF

v_call: TRBV18
cdr3_aa: CASSPRRNGQMNTEAFF

v_call: TRBV7-9
cdr3_aa: CASSRDYDDYEQYF